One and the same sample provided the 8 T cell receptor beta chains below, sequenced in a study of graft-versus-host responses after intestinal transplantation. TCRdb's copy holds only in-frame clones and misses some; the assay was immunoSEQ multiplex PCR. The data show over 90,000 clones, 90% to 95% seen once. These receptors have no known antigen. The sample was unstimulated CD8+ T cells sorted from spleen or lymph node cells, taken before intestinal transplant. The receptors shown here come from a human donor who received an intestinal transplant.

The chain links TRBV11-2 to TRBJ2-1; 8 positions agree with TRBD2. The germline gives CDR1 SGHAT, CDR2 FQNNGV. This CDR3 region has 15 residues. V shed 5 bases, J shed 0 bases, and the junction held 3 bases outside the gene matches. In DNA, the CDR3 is TGTGCCAGCAGCCCGAGCGGGGGCTCCTACAATGAGCAGTTCTTC. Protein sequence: CASSPSGGSYNEQFF.

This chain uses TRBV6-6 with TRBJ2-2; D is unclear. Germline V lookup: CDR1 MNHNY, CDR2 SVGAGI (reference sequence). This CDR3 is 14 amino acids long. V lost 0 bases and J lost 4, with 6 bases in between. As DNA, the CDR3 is TGTGCCAGCAGTTACTCACACCCCACCGGGGAGCTGTTTTTT. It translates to CASSYSHPTGELFF.

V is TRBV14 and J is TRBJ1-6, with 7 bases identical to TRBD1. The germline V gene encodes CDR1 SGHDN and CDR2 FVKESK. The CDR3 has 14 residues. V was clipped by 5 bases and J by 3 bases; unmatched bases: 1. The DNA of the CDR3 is TGTGCCAGCAGCTGGACAGGCTATAATTCACCCCTCCACTTT. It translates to CASSWTGYNSPLHF.

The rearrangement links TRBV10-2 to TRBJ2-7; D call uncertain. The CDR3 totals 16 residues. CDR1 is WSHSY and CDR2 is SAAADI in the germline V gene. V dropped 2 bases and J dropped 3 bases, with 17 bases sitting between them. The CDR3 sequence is CASSEEYTATGYEQYF. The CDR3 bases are TGCGCCAGCAGTGAGGAGTACACGGCCACCGGCTACGAGCAGTACTTC.

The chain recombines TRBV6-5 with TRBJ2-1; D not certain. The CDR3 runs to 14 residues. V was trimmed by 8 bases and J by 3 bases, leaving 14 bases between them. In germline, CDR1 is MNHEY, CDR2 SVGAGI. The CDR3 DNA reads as TGTGCCAGCGCCCCCCTCCAAAACTACAATGAGCAGTTCTTC. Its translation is CASAPLQNYNEQFF.

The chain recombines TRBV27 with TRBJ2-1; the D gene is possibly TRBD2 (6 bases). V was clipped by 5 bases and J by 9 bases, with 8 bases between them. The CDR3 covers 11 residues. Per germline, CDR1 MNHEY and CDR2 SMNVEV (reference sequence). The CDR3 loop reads CASSLGSEQFF. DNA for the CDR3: TGTGCCAGCAGTCTCGGGAGTGAGCAGTTCTTC.

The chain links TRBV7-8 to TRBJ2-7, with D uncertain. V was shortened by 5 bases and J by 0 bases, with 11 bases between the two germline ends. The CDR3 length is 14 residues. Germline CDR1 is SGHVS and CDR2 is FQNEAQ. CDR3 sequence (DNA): TGTGCCAGCAGCGCGGACGGAGACTCCTACGAGCAGTACTTC. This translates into CASSADGDSYEQYF. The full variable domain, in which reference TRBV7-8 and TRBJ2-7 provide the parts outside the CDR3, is GAGVSQSPRYKVAKRGQDVALRCDPISGHVSLFWYQQALGQGPEFLTYFQNEAQLDKSGLPSDRFFAERPEGSVSTLKIQRTQQEDSAVYLCASSADGDSYEQYFGPGTRLTVT.

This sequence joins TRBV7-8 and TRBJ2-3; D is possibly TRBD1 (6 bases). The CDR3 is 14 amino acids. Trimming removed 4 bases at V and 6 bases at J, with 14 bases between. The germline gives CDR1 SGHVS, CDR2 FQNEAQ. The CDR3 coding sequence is TGTGCCAGCAGCTGGGCTACAGGGCCGGATACGCAGTATTTT. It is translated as CASSWATGPDTQYF. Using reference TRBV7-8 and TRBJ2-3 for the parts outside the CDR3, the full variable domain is GAGVSQSPRYKVAKRGQDVALRCDPISGHVSLFWYQQALGQGPEFLTYFQNEAQLDKSGLPSDRFFAERPEGSVSTLKIQRTQQEDSAVYLCASSWATGPDTQYFGPGTRLTVL.